Included here is one T cell receptor (beta chain) sequence, with context. Its antigen remains unknown. This entry is derived from a study of CD8+ T cells in alopecia areata. Whole-study results and caveats: Many expanded lesional clones stayed in scalp and blood while on tofacitinib. Scalp clonality and expanded CD8+ clones among the top 100 were significantly decreased by tofacitinib.

cDNA reverse transcribed from extracted RNA served as the sequencing template. TCRdb's copy holds only in-frame clones and misses some; the assay was immunoSEQ multiplex PCR. This table has about 200,000 clones, around 56% appearing once. Per germline, CDR1 GTSNPN and CDR2 SVGIG (reference sequence). CDR3 length: 14 residues. The V gene lost 0 bases and the J gene lost 4 bases, with 13 bases spanning the gap. Treatment in this sample: oral pan-JAK inhibitor, 5-10 mg twice daily. Peripheral blood and lesional scalp punch biopsies came from alopecia areata patients. The sequencing used CD4+ T cells sorted from blood, collected at week 4, from a patient treated with tofacitinib. The clonotype comes from a human donor with alopecia areata. The genes are TRBV30 and TRBJ2-7; D could derive from TRBD1 or TRBD2 (6 bases each). The CDR3 DNA is TGTGCCTGGAGTGTACATGGAGGGACATACGAGCAGTACTTC. Its protein is CAWSVHGGTYEQYF. Based on the CDR3 plus reference TRBV30 and TRBJ2-7, the full variable domain is SQTIHQWPATLVQPVGSPLSLECTVEGTSNPNLYWYRQAAGRGLQLLFYSVGIGQISSEVPQNLSASRPQDRQFILSSKKLLLSDSGFYLCAWSVHGGTYEQYFGPGTRLTVT.